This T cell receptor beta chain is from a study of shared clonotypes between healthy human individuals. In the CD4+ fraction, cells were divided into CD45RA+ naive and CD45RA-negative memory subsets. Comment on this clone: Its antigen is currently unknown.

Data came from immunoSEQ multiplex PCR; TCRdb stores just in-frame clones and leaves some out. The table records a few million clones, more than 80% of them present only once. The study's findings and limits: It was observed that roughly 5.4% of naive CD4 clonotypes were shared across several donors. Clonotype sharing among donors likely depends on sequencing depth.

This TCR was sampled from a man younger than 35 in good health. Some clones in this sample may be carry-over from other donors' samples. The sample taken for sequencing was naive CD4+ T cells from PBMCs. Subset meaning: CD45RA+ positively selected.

Here the CDR3 DNA reads TGTGCCAGCAGCTTGGGGACAGGGTTAGACTTGGGCTACACCTTC. Its translation: CASSLGTGLDLGYTF. The chain uses TRBV7-9 and TRBJ1-2, with 9 bases matching TRBD1. This CDR3 has 15 residues. Germline values: CDR1 SEHNR, CDR2 FQNEAQ (reference sequence). V trimming: 3 bases; J trimming: 8 bases; junction bases outside the gene matches: 10.